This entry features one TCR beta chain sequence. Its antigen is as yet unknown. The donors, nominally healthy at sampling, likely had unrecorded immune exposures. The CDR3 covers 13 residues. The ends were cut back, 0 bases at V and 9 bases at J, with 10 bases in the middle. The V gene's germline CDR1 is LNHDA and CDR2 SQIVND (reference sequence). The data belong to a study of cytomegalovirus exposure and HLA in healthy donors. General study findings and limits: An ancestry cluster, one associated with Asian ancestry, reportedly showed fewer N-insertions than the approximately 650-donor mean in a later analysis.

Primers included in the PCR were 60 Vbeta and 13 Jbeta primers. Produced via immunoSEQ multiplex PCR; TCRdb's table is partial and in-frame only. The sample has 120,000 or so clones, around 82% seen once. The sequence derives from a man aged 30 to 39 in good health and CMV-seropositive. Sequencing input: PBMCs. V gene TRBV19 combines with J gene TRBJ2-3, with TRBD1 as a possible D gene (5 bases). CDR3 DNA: TGTGCCAGTAGTATAGACAGGGTCCGGACGCAGTATTTT. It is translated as CASSIDRVRTQYF.